One and the same sample provided the 19 T cell receptor beta chains below, sequenced in a study of OX40 agonist ivuxolimab in advanced cancers. Some clones are missing from TCRdb's copy, which holds only in-frame ones; the method was immunoSEQ multiplex PCR. The table includes tens of thousands of clones, 90% detected once. Specimen: CD4+ or CD8+ T cells sorted from blood, collected in a trial of the OX40 agonist ivuxolimab. The source is an adult with an advanced solid tumor such as melanoma, head and neck, liver or kidney cancer.

This clone has a handful of counts. The chain couples TRBV7-5 to TRBJ2-4; TRBD1 was called by the table and not checked on the DNA. TRBV7-5 is a pseudogene locus. The CDR3 is 15 residues long. CDR3 in DNA: TGTGCCAGAAGTCCAGGGGCGTCGAAGGAAAACATTCAGTACTTC. This gives the protein CARSPGASKENIQYF.

V gene TRBV5-1 combines with J gene TRBJ2-1, with D hard to call. V lost 2 bases and J 4 bases, leaving 1 base between the germline ends. Germline V gene lookup returns CDR1 SGHRS and CDR2 YFSETQ. The CDR3 is made up of 11 amino acids. The CDR3 sequence: CASSLYNEQFF. The CDR3 region has the DNA TGCGCCAGCAGCTTATACAATGAGCAGTTCTTC.

The chain combines TRBV6-4 with TRBJ2-7; maybe TRBD1 (5 bases). The V and J ends lost 0 bases and 2 bases respectively, with 11 bases between them. CDR1 and CDR2 (germline): MRHNA, SNTAGT. The CDR3 extends over 15 amino acids. Here the CDR3 reads CASSDSRVRPYEQYF. In nucleotides, the CDR3 is TGTGCCAGCAGTGACTCCAGGGTCAGGCCCTACGAGCAGTACTTC.

The rearrangement joins TRBV27 to TRBJ2-1; no clear D. The germline V gene has CDR1 MNHEY and CDR2 SMNVEV (reference sequence). V was cut by 2 bases and J by 7 bases, with 9 bases left in between. This CDR3 region has 13 residues. The CDR3 protein is CASSLLETNEQFF. CDR3 in DNA: TGTGCCAGCAGTTTACTAGAAACTAATGAGCAGTTCTTC.

The chain employs TRBV28 and TRBJ2-7, with 10 positions matching TRBD1. The CDR3 sequence is 13 residues long. V gave up 7 bases and J gave up 6 bases; unmatched junction bases: 6. In germline, CDR1 is MDHEN, CDR2 SYDVKM. The CDR3 DNA reads as TGTGCCAGCACGACAGGGGGCGCGTTCGAGCAGTACTTC. It specifies CASTTGGAFEQYF.

This chain connects TRBV19 to TRBJ1-1; 7 nucleotides align to TRBD1. Trimming removed 6 bases from V and 2 bases from J; junction bases left unmatched: 6. The CDR3 is 14 amino acids. Germline assignment: CDR1 LNHDA and CDR2 SQIVND (reference sequence). The CDR3 DNA is TGTGCCAGTAGACAAACAGGGGAAAACACTGAAGCTTTCTTT. It encodes CASRQTGENTEAFF.

The rearrangement links TRBV2 to TRBJ2-3; D not resolved. Germline CDR1 is SNHLY and CDR2 is FYNNEI. The CDR3 is 14 residues long. V was trimmed by 10 bases and J by 0 bases, leaving 14 bases between them. CDR3 in DNA: TGTGCCAACAGACCGGGCCAGAGCACAGATACGCAGTATTTT. This gives the protein CANRPGQSTDTQYF.

The rearrangement joins TRBV4-1 to TRBJ2-7, with D possibly TRBD2 on 6 matching bases. Germline CDR1 is MGHRA and CDR2 is YSYEKL. V lost 5 bases and J 5 bases, leaving 22 bases between the germline ends. This CDR3 spans 16 amino acids. CDR3 loop: CASSLSGTAKSNEQYF. In DNA, the CDR3 is TGCGCCAGCAGCTTATCCGGGACTGCAAAATCCAACGAGCAGTACTTC.

The table lists this clone with a count of one. At the DNA level, this CDR3 is encoded by other sequences in the same sample as well. The rearrangement uses TRBV29-1 and TRBJ2-3; D ambiguous. Trimming pared 2 bases from V and 1 base from J, leaving 4 bases between. CDR1 is SQVTM, CDR2 ANQGSEA, per germline. The CDR3 loop spans 12 amino acids. The CDR3: CSVEHGTDTQYF. Written as DNA, the CDR3 is TGCAGCGTTGAACATGGCACAGATACGCAGTATTTT.

The chain combines TRBV27 with TRBJ2-3; D is possibly TRBD1 (6 bases). Per the germline V gene, CDR1 is MNHEY and CDR2 is SMNVEV (reference sequence). Between the trimmed V and J ends, which lost 1 base and 2 bases, there was a span of 13 bases. The CDR3 extends over 16 amino acids. The DNA of the CDR3 is TGTGCCAGCAGTTTATGGCCACCAGGGGCCACAGATACGCAGTATTTT. This codes for CASSLWPPGATDTQYF.

V usage is TRBV6-1 and J usage is TRBJ2-2; D is perhaps TRBD1 or TRBD2 (5 bases each). The ends were cut back, 0 bases at V and 0 bases at J, with 11 bases in the middle. CDR3 length: 17 residues. The germline V gene encodes CDR1 MNHNS and CDR2 SASEGT. DNA of the CDR3: TGTGCCAGCAGTGAAGCCCCCCAGGGACCGAACACCGGGGAGCTGTTTTTT. Translated, it gives CASSEAPQGPNTGELFF.

The rearrangement uses TRBV2 and TRBJ2-1; TRBD2 matches at 8 bases. The CDR3 length is 15 residues. Germline V gene lookup returns CDR1 SNHLY and CDR2 FYNNEI. J lost 9 bases, V lost 6 bases, and 13 bases had no gene match. The DNA of the CDR3 is TGTGCCAGCAGCGGTACTGTATTAGCGGGATCTGAGCAGTTCTTC. Translation gives CASSGTVLAGSEQFF.

The rearrangement uses TRBV6-1 and TRBJ1-5, with unresolved D. Germline loops: CDR1 MNHNS, CDR2 SASEGT. With 6 bases removed from V and 3 bases from J, the gap between germline ends came to 15 bases. The CDR3 has 15 residues. In DNA form, the CDR3 reads TGTGCCAGCAGGGAAACTGGGCCGAACAATCAGCCCCAGCATTTT. Translated, it gives CASRETGPNNQPQHF.

The chain joins TRBV4-1 to TRBJ2-1; maybe TRBD2 (6 bases). This CDR3 is 16 amino acids long. From germline, CDR1 is MGHRA and CDR2 YSYEKL. Trimming took 2 bases from V and 8 from J, leaving 19 bases between them. The CDR3 spells CASSQIGRVRGDEQFF. Written as DNA, the CDR3 is TGCGCCAGCAGCCAAATCGGGAGAGTACGTGGGGATGAGCAGTTCTTC.

This chain connects TRBV19 to TRBJ2-3, with D possibly TRBD2 on 5 matching bases. The CDR3 consists of 14 residues. CDR1 and CDR2 (germline): LNHDA, SQIVND (reference sequence). The V end lost 7 bases, the J end lost 0 bases, and 11 bases lay between the germline ends. The DNA of the CDR3 is TGTGCCAGTAAACGTAGGGAGAGCACAGATACGCAGTATTTT. Its protein product is CASKRRESTDTQYF.

The chain is built from TRBV30 and TRBJ1-2; TRBD1 agrees at 7 bases. The CDR3 has 15 amino acids. The junction had 6 bases not matched to a gene; V was cut back by 2 bases and J by 0 bases. CDR1 GTSNPN and CDR2 SVGIG come from the germline V gene (reference sequence). CDR3 DNA: TGTGCCTGGAGTAAGGGGGCAGGAGCTAACTATGGCTACACCTTC. Its translation: CAWSKGAGANYGYTF. The full variable domain, completed using reference TRBV30 and TRBJ1-2, is SQTIHQWPATLVQPVGSPLSLECTVEGTSNPNLYWYRQAAGRGLQLLFYSVGIGQISSEVPQNLSASRPQDRQFILSSKKLLLSDSGFYLCAWSKGAGANYGYTFGSGTRLTVV.

The J gene is TRBJ2-1, the V gene TRBV9, with 8 nucleotides matching TRBD2. The germline V gene has CDR1 SGDLS and CDR2 YYNGEE. The V and J ends lost 0 bases and 4 bases, in that order; junction bases with no gene match: 3. This CDR3 is 15 amino acids long. The CDR3: CASSVGAGAYNEQFF. For the CDR3, the DNA is TGTGCCAGCAGCGTAGGAGCGGGAGCATACAATGAGCAGTTCTTC.

V usage is TRBV5-4 and J usage is TRBJ2-3; D may match TRBD1 or TRBD2 (5 bases each). CDR3 length: 15 residues. CDR1 is SGHNT, CDR2 YYREEE, per germline (reference sequence). The ends were cut back, 4 bases at V and 3 bases at J, with 15 bases in the middle. Here the CDR3 DNA reads TGTGCCAGCAGCGGGACGTGGCCTGGGACAGATACGCAGTATTTT. Translation gives CASSGTWPGTDTQYF.

The CDR3 nucleotides read TGCGCCAGCACCCAACTAGCGGGAAATACAGATACGCAGTATTTT. Encoded protein: CASTQLAGNTDTQYF. The V gene is TRBV5-1, the J gene TRBJ2-3; 10 nucleotides match TRBD2. The CDR3 has 15 residues. V was clipped by 6 bases and J by 3 bases; unmatched bases: 7. From germline, CDR1 is SGHRS and CDR2 YFSETQ.